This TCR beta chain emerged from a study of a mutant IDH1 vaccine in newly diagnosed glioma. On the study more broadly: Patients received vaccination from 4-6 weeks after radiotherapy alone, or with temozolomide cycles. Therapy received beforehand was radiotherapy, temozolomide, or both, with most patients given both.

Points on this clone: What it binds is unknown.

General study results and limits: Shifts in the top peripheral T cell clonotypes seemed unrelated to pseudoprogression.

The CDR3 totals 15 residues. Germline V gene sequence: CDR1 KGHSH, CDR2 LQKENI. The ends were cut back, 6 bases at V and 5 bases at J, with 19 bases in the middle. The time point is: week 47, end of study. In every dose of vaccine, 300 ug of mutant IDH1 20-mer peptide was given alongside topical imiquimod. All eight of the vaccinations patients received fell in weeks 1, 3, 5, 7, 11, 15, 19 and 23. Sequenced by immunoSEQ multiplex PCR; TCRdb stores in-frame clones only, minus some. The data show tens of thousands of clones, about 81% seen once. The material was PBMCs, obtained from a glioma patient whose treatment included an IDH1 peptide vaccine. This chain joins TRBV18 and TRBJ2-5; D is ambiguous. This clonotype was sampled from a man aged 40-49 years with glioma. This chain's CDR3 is CASSGGRWPQETQYF. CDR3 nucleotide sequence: TGTGCCAGCTCGGGCGGACGATGGCCTCAGGAGACCCAGTACTTC.